The text below deals with one T cell receptor (beta chain). Recovered Cohort 3 donors showed two negative PCRs, clearance, or symptom resolution. Germline CDR1 reads LGHDT; CDR2 reads YNNKEL (reference sequence). Trimming left V 3 bases short and J 3 bases short, with 9 bases between. The CDR3 is 14 amino acids. The entry originates in a study of blood T cell repertoires in COVID-19. Repertoires were generated with immunoSEQ multiplex PCR, while TCRdb's copy carries only in-frame clones and drops some. The sample shows 160,000 or so clones, approximately 90% of them seen only once. This chain joins TRBV3-1 (or the pseudogene TRBV3-2) and TRBJ1-3; D uncertain. This receptor was identified in a woman between 50 and 59 years old who had recovered from COVID-19. Sequenced sample: PBMCs or T cells enriched from blood (not recorded which). The DNA for the CDR3 is TGTGCCAGCAGCCAGCGGACTGTTGGAAACACCATATATTTT. Translation gives CASSQRTVGNTIYF.